This T cell receptor (beta chain) was sequenced for a study of T cell responses to AZD1222 COVID-19 vaccine. This clone was observed a single time. Clones were read by immunoSEQ multiplex PCR, and TCRdb kept only the in-frame ones, dropping some. The sample has over 65,000 clones, about nine tenths seen once. Trimming pared 1 base from V and 0 bases from J, leaving 11 bases between. CDR1 is SGHRS, CDR2 YFSETQ, per germline. The CDR3 consists of 15 residues. The chain recombines TRBV5-1 with TRBJ2-7; D uncertain. The sequence came from an adult in good health. The starting material was peripheral blood, obtained on day 0 of AZD1222 vaccination. CDR3 in DNA: TGCGCCAGCAGCTTGTTGTCGGGCAACTCCTACGAGCAGTACTTC. Translated, it gives CASSLLSGNSYEQYF.